This T cell receptor beta chain stems from a study of blood T cell repertoires in COVID-19. On the study more broadly: Italy, Spain and the United States were the sources of the convalescent and acute COVID-19 samples. The analysed material was cDNA or gDNA that came from T cells, B-cell-depleted T cells, or PBMCs.

This clone was seen a handful of times. Trimming stripped 3 bases from V and 3 bases from J, with 15 bases between. Germline lookup yields CDR1 SGDLS and CDR2 YYNGEE. This CDR3 spans 16 amino acids. Original processing methods: Amplified reference gene primers provided the basis for estimating nucleated cell counts. Profiled with immunoSEQ multiplex PCR; TCRdb holds only in-frame clones, not every one. The D gene and trimming were derived from the DNA, and the V and J assignments and clone size from that table. The repertoire consists of about 100,000 clones, with around 66% occurring once and the leading ten covering about 5.9%.

Material for sequencing was peripheral blood. The clonotype originates from a man older than 75 with acute or convalescent COVID-19. This chain links TRBV9 with TRBJ1-4, with D possibly being TRBD1 (6 bases). This CDR3 reads CASSALYRVANEKLFF. The CDR3 coding sequence is TGTGCCAGCAGCGCCTTGTACAGGGTAGCTAATGAAAAACTGTTTTTT.